This T cell receptor (beta chain) was retrieved from a study of T cell responses to AZD1222 COVID-19 vaccine. Sequencing was performed with immunoSEQ multiplex PCR; in TCRdb, only in-frame clones are kept and a portion is missing. The sample consists of some 98,000 clones, roughly 84% of them appearing once. Germline assignment: CDR1 SGHTA and CDR2 FQGNSA. The CDR3 has 14 residues. V was pared by 5 bases and J by 0 bases, with 10 bases between. Broader study findings: Among those given AZD1222, only five to seven were seropositive at baseline.

A remark on this clone: As yet, its antigen is unknown.

The V call is TRBV7-2, the J call TRBJ1-1; D might be TRBD1 (6 bases). The sequencing used peripheral blood, collected 28 days after the second AZD1222 dose. The TCR was taken from an adult who received the AZD1222 COVID-19 vaccine. CDR3 loop: CASSLQGMNTEAFF. The CDR3 DNA follows: TGTGCCAGCAGCCTACAGGGTATGAACACTGAAGCTTTCTTT.